Reported below is one TCR beta chain. The antigen remains undetermined. The data are from a study of T cells in Graves' hyperthyroidism and ophthalmopathy. General study results and limits: Onset of ophthalmopathy came a median approximately 6.8 months after the model predicted it. Among thyroid clonotypes expanded above 0.001, most also appeared in blood.

TCR beta CDR3 regions were amplified from RNA transcripts. The TCR CDR3 first-round RT-PCR relied on the HTBI primer set. TCRdb ran MiXCR on the multiplex PCR reads and lists one entry per CDR3 protein. Altogether a few hundred thousand distinct CDR3 sequences are present, 15% to 20% being singletons, with the ten largest covering 3% to 4%. Diagnoses used clinical symptoms, serum thyroxine and TRAb, thyroid ultrasound and orbital computed tomography. From roughly 10 ml of fresh peripheral blood, PBMCs were isolated. The receptor comes from a middle-aged woman with Graves' ophthalmopathy. Sequencing was done on a sample of blood.

Written as DNA, the CDR3 is TGTGCCAGCAGTTTTGCCCCTTTGAGCAATCAGCCCCAGCATTTT. Translated: CASSFAPLSNQPQHF. The genes are TRBV12-3 or TRBV12-4 and TRBJ1-5; D gene unclear. The CDR3 spans 15 residues. V was clipped by 3 bases and J by 1 base, with 10 bases between them.